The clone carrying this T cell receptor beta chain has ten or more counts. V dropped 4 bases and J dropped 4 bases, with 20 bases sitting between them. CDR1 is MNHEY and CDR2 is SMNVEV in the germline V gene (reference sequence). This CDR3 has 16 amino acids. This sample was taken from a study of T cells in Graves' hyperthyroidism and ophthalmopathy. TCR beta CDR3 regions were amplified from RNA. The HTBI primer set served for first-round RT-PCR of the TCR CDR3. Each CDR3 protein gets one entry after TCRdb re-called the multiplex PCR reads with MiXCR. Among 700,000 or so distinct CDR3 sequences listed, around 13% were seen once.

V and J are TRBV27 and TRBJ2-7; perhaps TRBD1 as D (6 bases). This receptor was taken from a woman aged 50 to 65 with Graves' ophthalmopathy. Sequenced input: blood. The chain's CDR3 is CASSSPGTRARYEQYF. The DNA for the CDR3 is TGTGCCAGCAGTTCCCCCGGGACAAGGGCTAGGTACGAGCAGTACTTC.